This TCR beta chain was sequenced in a study of T cells in Graves' hyperthyroidism and ophthalmopathy. Study findings and constraints: From stable hyperthyroidism, ophthalmopathy was separated by a 13 V-J model.

The CDR3 loop spans 15 amino acids. Germline trimming cut 8 bases from V and 2 bases from J; bases unmatched to any gene: 9. Germline V CDR1 and CDR2: MNHNS, SASEGT. This clonotype was counted at least ten times. Its antigen is as yet unknown. RNA transcripts gave rise to amplified TCR beta CDR3 regions. TCR CDR3 regions were first amplified by RT-PCR with HTBI primers. One entry per CDR3 protein, called by TCRdb with MiXCR from the multiplex PCR reads. The data contain 300,000 to 400,000 distinct CDR3 sequences, more than 12% of them singletons. Sequencing was performed on blood. This rearrangement joins TRBV6-1 to TRBJ2-3; 8 bases agree with TRBD2. This clonotype was sampled from a woman aged 25 to 39 with Graves' ophthalmopathy. The CDR3 loop is CASCYWTSFTDTQYF. In DNA form, the CDR3 reads TGTGCCAGCTGCTACTGGACTAGCTTCACAGATACGCAGTATTTT.